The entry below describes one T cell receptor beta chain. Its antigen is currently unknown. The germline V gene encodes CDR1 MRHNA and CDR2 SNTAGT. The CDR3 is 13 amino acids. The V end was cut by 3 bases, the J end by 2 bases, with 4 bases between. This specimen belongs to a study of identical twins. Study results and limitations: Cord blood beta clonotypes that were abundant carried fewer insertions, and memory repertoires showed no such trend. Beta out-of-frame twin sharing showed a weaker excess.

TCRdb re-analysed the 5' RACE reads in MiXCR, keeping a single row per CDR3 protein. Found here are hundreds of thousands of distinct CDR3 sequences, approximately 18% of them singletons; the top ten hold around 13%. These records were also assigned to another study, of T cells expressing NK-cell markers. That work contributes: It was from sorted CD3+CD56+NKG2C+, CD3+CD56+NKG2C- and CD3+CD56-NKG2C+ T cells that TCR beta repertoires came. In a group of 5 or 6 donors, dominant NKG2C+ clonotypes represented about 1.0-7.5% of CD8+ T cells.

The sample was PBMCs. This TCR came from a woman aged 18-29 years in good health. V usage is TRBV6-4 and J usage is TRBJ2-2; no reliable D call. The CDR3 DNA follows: TGTGCCAGCAGTGAAGTCAACACCGGGGAGCTGTTTTTT. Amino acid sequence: CASSEVNTGELFF.